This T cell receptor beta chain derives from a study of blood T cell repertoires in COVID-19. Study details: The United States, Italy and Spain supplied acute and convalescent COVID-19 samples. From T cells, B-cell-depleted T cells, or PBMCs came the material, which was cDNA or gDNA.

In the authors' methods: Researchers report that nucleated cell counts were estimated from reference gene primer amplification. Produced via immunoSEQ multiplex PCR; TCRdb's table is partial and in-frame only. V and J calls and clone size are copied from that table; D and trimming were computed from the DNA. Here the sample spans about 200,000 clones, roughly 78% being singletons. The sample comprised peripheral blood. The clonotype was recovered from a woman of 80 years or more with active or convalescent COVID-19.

The CDR3 protein is CASSETGFGNSPLHF. For the CDR3, the DNA is TGTGCCAGCAGCGAGACAGGGTTTGGTAATTCACCCCTCCACTTT. The chain has TRBV7-8 and TRBJ1-6; 7 nucleotides match TRBD1. The V segment lost 5 bases and the J segment 6 bases; nucleotides outside the gene matches: 7. The length of the CDR3 is 15 residues. Looked up from germline, CDR1 is SGHVS and CDR2 is FQNEAQ.